Listed below are T cell receptor beta chains from one sample, sequenced in a study of cytomegalovirus exposure and HLA in healthy donors. TCRdb's copy holds only in-frame clones and misses some; the assay was immunoSEQ multiplex PCR. The sample holds 100,000 to 150,000 clones. Source material: PBMCs. Receptors originate from a woman aged 40 to 50 in good health and CMV-seronegative. The CDR3 runs from the conserved cysteine through the conserved F or W. The D gene is left open where the match is weak.

d_gene: TRBD1; v_gene: TRBV5-8; j_gene: TRBJ2-7; CDR3aa: CASSLDRGLTYEQYF; CDR3nt: TGTGCCAGCAGCTTGGACAGGGGTTTAACCTACGAGCAGTACTTC
d_gene: -; v_gene: TRBV11-1; j_gene: TRBJ1-6; CDR3aa: CASSLNSGGYSPLHF; CDR3nt: TGTGCCAGCAGCCTCAACAGCGGTGGTTATTCACCCCTCCACTTT
d_gene: TRBD1; v_gene: TRBV4-3; j_gene: TRBJ2-1; CDR3aa: CASSQLGTGRSNEQFF; CDR3nt: TGCGCCAGCAGCCAACTCGGGACAGGGAGAAGCAATGAGCAGTTCTTC
d_gene: -; v_gene: TRBV4-3; j_gene: TRBJ1-3; CDR3aa: CASSQVYVRQAGGNTIYF; CDR3nt: TGCGCCAGCAGCCAAGTATATGTGCGACAGGCGGGTGGAAACACCATATATTTT
d_gene: -; v_gene: TRBV28; j_gene: TRBJ1-2; CDR3aa: CASSLGHNYGYTF; CDR3nt: TGTGCCAGCAGTTTGGGCCATAACTATGGCTACACCTTC
d_gene: -; v_gene: TRBV5-1; j_gene: TRBJ2-7; CDR3aa: CASRRPFFGRGSDEQYF; CDR3nt: TGCGCCAGCAGGCGCCCGTTTTTTGGCCGGGGGAGCGACGAGCAGTACTTC
d_gene: -; v_gene: TRBV2; j_gene: TRBJ1-1; CDR3aa: CASSESGISAADTEAFF; CDR3nt: TGTGCCAGCAGTGAATCGGGGATCAGTGCGGCGGACACTGAAGCTTTCTTT
d_gene: -; v_gene: TRBV28; j_gene: TRBJ1-2; CDR3aa: CASTSNYGYTF; CDR3nt: TGTGCCAGCACCTCGAACTATGGCTACACCTTC
d_gene: -; v_gene: TRBV2; j_gene: TRBJ1-6; CDR3aa: CASSERAGASRSPLHF; CDR3nt: TGTGCCAGCAGTGAACGGGCGGGGGCCTCACGTTCACCCCTCCACTTT
d_gene: -; v_gene: TRBV5-1; j_gene: TRBJ1-4; CDR3aa: CASSLIEPREEKLFF; CDR3nt: TGCGCCAGCAGCTTAATCGAGCCCCGGGAAGAAAAACTGTTTTTT
d_gene: TRBD1; v_gene: TRBV6-5; j_gene: TRBJ1-1; CDR3aa: CASSRQGGETEAFF; CDR3nt: TGTGCCAGCAGCCGACAGGGTGGAGAAACTGAAGCTTTCTTT
d_gene: -; v_gene: TRBV2; j_gene: TRBJ1-4; CDR3aa: CASSERQLYEKLFF; CDR3nt: TGTGCCAGCAGTGAGCGACAGTTGTATGAAAAACTGTTTTTT
d_gene: TRBD2; v_gene: TRBV7-2; j_gene: TRBJ2-1; CDR3aa: CASSLLRTAGGLNEQFF; CDR3nt: TGTGCCAGCAGCTTACTCAGGACGGCGGGGGGGTTAAATGAGCAGTTCTTC
d_gene: -; v_gene: TRBV9; j_gene: TRBJ2-1; CDR3aa: CASSQAGNEQFF; CDR3nt: TGTGCCAGCAGCCAGGCGGGAAATGAGCAGTTCTTC
d_gene: -; v_gene: TRBV28; j_gene: TRBJ2-7; CDR3aa: CASSSYRSEQYF; CDR3nt: TGTGCCAGCAGTTCCTACCGATCCGAGCAGTACTTC
d_gene: TRBD2; v_gene: TRBV5-1; j_gene: TRBJ2-3; CDR3aa: CASSPISMTSGGRDTQYF; CDR3nt: TGCGCCAGCAGCCCCATTTCCATGACTAGCGGGGGACGGGATACGCAGTATTTT
d_gene: TRBD2; v_gene: TRBV7-8; j_gene: TRBJ2-5; CDR3aa: CASSLGVAGGQETQYF; CDR3nt: TGTGCCAGCAGCTTAGGGGTAGCGGGGGGCCAAGAGACCCAGTACTTC
d_gene: -; v_gene: TRBV19; j_gene: TRBJ1-3; CDR3aa: CASSMGGGSNIIYF; CDR3nt: TGTGCCAGTAGTATGGGCGGGGGATCCAACATCATATATTTT
d_gene: TRBD1; v_gene: TRBV7-2; j_gene: TRBJ1-5; CDR3aa: CASSLGRGTGGNQPQHF; CDR3nt: TGTGCCAGCAGCTTAGGGAGAGGGACAGGGGGCAATCAGCCCCAGCATTTT
d_gene: TRBD1; v_gene: TRBV19; j_gene: TRBJ2-3; CDR3aa: CASSTRTGGSTDTQYF; CDR3nt: TGTGCCAGTAGTACCCGGACAGGGGGTAGCACAGATACGCAGTATTTT
d_gene: -; v_gene: TRBV5-4; j_gene: TRBJ2-7; CDR3aa: CASSFAQSSYEQYF; CDR3nt: TGTGCCAGCAGCTTCGCACAGAGCTCCTACGAGCAGTACTTC
d_gene: -; v_gene: TRBV28; j_gene: TRBJ1-2; CDR3aa: CASSLYGQVNGYTF; CDR3nt: TGTGCCAGCAGTTTATATGGGCAGGTCAATGGCTACACCTTC
d_gene: TRBD2; v_gene: TRBV28; j_gene: TRBJ2-1; CDR3aa: CASILAGAVYNEQFF; CDR3nt: TGTGCCAGCATCCTAGCGGGGGCTGTCTACAATGAGCAGTTCTTC
d_gene: -; v_gene: TRBV14; j_gene: TRBJ2-4; CDR3aa: CASSRTGMGNIQYF; CDR3nt: TGTGCCAGCAGCCGTACAGGGATGGGAAACATTCAGTACTTC
d_gene: TRBD1; v_gene: TRBV25-1; j_gene: TRBJ1-3; CDR3aa: CASSALDRGSGNTIYF; CDR3nt: TGTGCCAGCAGTGCATTGGACAGGGGCTCTGGAAACACCATATATTTT
d_gene: TRBD1; v_gene: TRBV2; j_gene: TRBJ2-5; CDR3aa: CASCQDRGFQETQYF; CDR3nt: TGTGCCAGCTGTCAGGACAGGGGGTTCCAAGAGACCCAGTACTTC
d_gene: TRBD1; v_gene: TRBV7-9; j_gene: TRBJ2-7; CDR3aa: CASSTDRGGYEQYF; CDR3nt: TGTGCCAGCAGCACGGACAGGGGGGGCTACGAGCAGTACTTC
d_gene: TRBD2; v_gene: TRBV5-1; j_gene: TRBJ2-5; CDR3aa: CASSERGAGETQYF; CDR3nt: TGCGCCAGCAGTGAGCGGGGGGCCGGTGAGACCCAGTACTTC
d_gene: TRBD2; v_gene: TRBV5-4; j_gene: TRBJ2-3; CDR3aa: CASSLRVAGGTDTQYF; CDR3nt: TGTGCCAGCAGCTTGAGAGTAGCGGGGGGCACAGATACGCAGTATTTT
d_gene: -; v_gene: TRBV4-2; j_gene: TRBJ1-3; CDR3aa: CASSPRGVSPDTIYF; CDR3nt: TGTGCCAGCAGCCCCCGGGGGGTCTCCCCTGACACCATATATTTT
d_gene: TRBD1; v_gene: TRBV6-5; j_gene: TRBJ1-5; CDR3aa: CASSPRDRGNQPQHF; CDR3nt: TGTGCCAGCAGTCCCCGGGACAGGGGTAATCAGCCCCAGCATTTT
d_gene: -; v_gene: TRBV4-1; j_gene: TRBJ2-5; CDR3aa: CASSQAGDQETQYF; CDR3nt: TGCGCCAGCAGCCAAGCGGGGGACCAAGAGACCCAGTACTTC
d_gene: TRBD1; v_gene: TRBV27; j_gene: TRBJ1-5; CDR3aa: CASSLQGARQPQHF; CDR3nt: TGTGCCAGCAGTTTGCAGGGGGCAAGGCAGCCCCAGCATTTT
d_gene: TRBD2; v_gene: TRBV11-2; j_gene: TRBJ2-3; CDR3aa: CASSGTSGGLLADTQYF; CDR3nt: TGTGCCAGCAGCGGGACTAGCGGGGGCCTTTTGGCCGATACGCAGTATTTT
d_gene: -; v_gene: TRBV19; j_gene: TRBJ1-5; CDR3aa: CASTYSNQPQHF; CDR3nt: TGTGCCAGTACCTATAGCAATCAGCCCCAGCATTTT
d_gene: -; v_gene: TRBV7-9; j_gene: TRBJ2-3; CDR3aa: CASSARILERVDTQYF; CDR3nt: TGTGCCAGCAGCGCCCGGATACTAGAGAGGGTAGATACGCAGTATTTT
d_gene: TRBD1; v_gene: TRBV19; j_gene: TRBJ1-6; CDR3aa: CASSPDRGNSPLHF; CDR3nt: TGTGCCAGTAGTCCTGACAGGGGGAATTCACCCCTCCACTTT
d_gene: -; v_gene: TRBV6-5; j_gene: TRBJ1-1; CDR3aa: CASSYSKSGRNTEAFF; CDR3nt: TGTGCCAGCAGTTACTCGAAGTCAGGGCGGAACACTGAAGCTTTCTTT
d_gene: TRBD1; v_gene: TRBV28; j_gene: TRBJ1-4; CDR3aa: CASRFQGAIDEKLFF; CDR3nt: TGTGCCAGCAGATTCCAGGGGGCGATCGATGAAAAACTGTTTTTT
d_gene: -; v_gene: TRBV7-3; j_gene: TRBJ2-2; CDR3aa: CASGAINTGELFF; CDR3nt: TGTGCCAGTGGGGCAATTAACACCGGGGAGCTGTTTTTT
d_gene: -; v_gene: TRBV6-1; j_gene: TRBJ1-5; CDR3aa: CASSELQGQPQHF; CDR3nt: TGTGCCAGCAGTGAGTTACAGGGACAGCCCCAGCATTTT
d_gene: -; v_gene: TRBV19; j_gene: TRBJ2-5; CDR3aa: CASGGRTGAAQYF; CDR3nt: TGTGCCAGTGGAGGGAGGACCGGGGCGGCCCAGTACTTC
d_gene: -; v_gene: TRBV10-2; j_gene: TRBJ1-1; CDR3aa: CASSSQTEAFF; CDR3nt: TGCGCCAGCAGTTCTCAGACTGAAGCTTTCTTT